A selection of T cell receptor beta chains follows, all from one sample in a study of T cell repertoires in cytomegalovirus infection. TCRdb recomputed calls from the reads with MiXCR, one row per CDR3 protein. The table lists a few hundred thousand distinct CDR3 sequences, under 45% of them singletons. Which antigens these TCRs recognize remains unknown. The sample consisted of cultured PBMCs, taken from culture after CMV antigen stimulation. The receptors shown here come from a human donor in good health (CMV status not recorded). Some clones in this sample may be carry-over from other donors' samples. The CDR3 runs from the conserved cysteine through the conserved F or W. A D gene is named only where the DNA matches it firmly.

CASSETGGNGELFF | TRBD1 | TRBJ2-2 | TRBV6-1
CASIGLAAYEQYF | NA | TRBJ2-7 | TRBV6-2/TRBV6-3
CASRDRRSSYNSPLHF | TRBD1 | TRBJ1-6 | TRBV7-2
CASSLTASEAFF | NA | TRBJ1-1 | TRBV5-6
CASSPQSPADTQYF | NA | TRBJ2-3 | TRBV7-2
CASSYPGATGIMNNEQFF | TRBD1 | TRBJ2-1 | TRBV6-2/TRBV6-3
CASSLKSDEQYF | NA | TRBJ2-7 | TRBV7-9
CASSSLPDYRNEQFF | NA | TRBJ2-1 | TRBV7-2
CATSDSRPCGGQVSVNTEAFF | NA | TRBJ1-1 | TRBV24-1
CASSVRLSSPPNYGYTF | NA | TRBJ1-2 | TRBV6-1
CASSLALAGGNTGELFF | TRBD2 | TRBJ2-2 | TRBV5-1
CASRRAGGGYGYTF | TRBD1 | TRBJ1-2 | TRBV7-2
CAISNSGISYNEQFF | TRBD2 | TRBJ2-1 | TRBV10-3
CASSPDRPNTDTQYF | TRBD1 | TRBJ2-3 | TRBV7-2
CASNRASGGQFF | TRBD2 | TRBJ2-1 | TRBV6-5
CASSEVLGTSQPQHF | NA | TRBJ1-5 | TRBV6-1
CASSVPTGYQETQYF | TRBD1 | TRBJ2-5 | TRBV5-1
CASSLRDTNYGYTF | NA | TRBJ1-2 | TRBV5-1
CASSYKKDYGYTF | NA | TRBJ1-2 | TRBV11-2
CASSFSRQPQHF | NA | TRBJ1-5 | TRBV12-3/TRBV12-4
CASSIGTSGIRITQYF | TRBD2 | TRBJ2-3 | TRBV6-2/TRBV6-3
CASMDRGWGPQHF | TRBD1 | TRBJ1-5 | TRBV6-2/TRBV6-3
CASSLGLAGWGEQFF | TRBD2 | TRBJ2-1 | TRBV7-8
CASSLAYSGTGRGYTF | TRBD1 | TRBJ1-2 | TRBV5-4
CASSRIRRPYEQYF | NA | TRBJ2-7 | TRBV7-2
CASSRSGDSQPQHF | TRBD1 | TRBJ1-5 | TRBV18
CASSLFPTDQPQHF | NA | TRBJ1-5 | TRBV28
CASSLRFREAVEQYF | NA | TRBJ2-7 | TRBV7-8
CASSRDSARFGQFF | TRBD1 | TRBJ2-1 | TRBV6-5
CASSYSGSGNQPQHF | NA | TRBJ1-5 | TRBV6-5
CASSLGGLAGVVGTDTQYF | TRBD2 | TRBJ2-3 | TRBV5-6
CASSAGTGPYYEQYF | TRBD1 | TRBJ2-7 | TRBV7-2
CSGRQGAHTDTQYF | TRBD1 | TRBJ2-3 | TRBV29-1
CASSADGLSYEQYF | NA | TRBJ2-7 | TRBV6-1
CASRPPSGSNEQFF | TRBD2 | TRBJ2-1 | TRBV7-9
CASSSLGVHTGSPLHF | NA | TRBJ1-6 | TRBV7-2
CARRGRHPFF | NA | TRBJ2-1 | TRBV7-2
CASSYSIGDSLTGELFF | NA | TRBJ2-2 | TRBV6-2/TRBV6-3
CASTIAGGVDTQYF | TRBD2 | TRBJ2-3 | TRBV2
CASSSPGGEQYF | NA | TRBJ2-7 | TRBV7-9
CASSPDSGQGIQPQHF | TRBD1 | TRBJ1-5 | TRBV18
CASTPDPEGYNEQFF | NA | TRBJ2-1 | TRBV12-3/TRBV12-4
CASSHGQGPFMNTEAFF | TRBD1 | TRBJ1-1 | TRBV7-6
CASSQYGTGNSPLHF | TRBD1 | TRBJ1-6 | TRBV7-2
CASSWRGQGEDEQYF | TRBD1 | TRBJ2-7 | TRBV5-1
CASSRPGVASTDTQYF | NA | TRBJ2-3 | TRBV12-3/TRBV12-4
CASSSTYGNTIYF | NA | TRBJ1-3 | TRBV7-2
CASSESRTGVRYGYTF | TRBD1 | TRBJ1-2 | TRBV10-2
CASSQESGAGELFF | NA | TRBJ2-2 | TRBV4-1
CASSYISGTGGYEQYF | TRBD1 | TRBJ2-7 | TRBV6-5
CSAPNGATGSYEQYF | NA | TRBJ2-7 | TRBV20-1
CASSLLPPPSGEQYF | TRBD2 | TRBJ2-7 | TRBV12-3/TRBV12-4
CASSLDTLGSPLHF | NA | TRBJ1-6 | TRBV5-3
CASAPVHNEQFF | NA | TRBJ2-1 | TRBV7-2